The entry that follows covers one T cell receptor (beta chain) sequence. The same CDR3 also results from other DNA sequences found in this sample. Per germline, CDR1 SQVTM and CDR2 ANQGSEA. The CDR3 loop spans 13 amino acids. Trimming removed 0 bases at V and 1 base at J, with 4 bases between. Regarding treatment: oral pan-JAK inhibitor, 5-10 mg twice daily. Alopecia areata patients had lesional scalp punch biopsies and peripheral blood taken from them. This entry comes from a study of CD8+ T cells in alopecia areata. RNA, once extracted, was reverse transcribed into cDNA for use as the sequencing template. Assay: immunoSEQ multiplex PCR; the TCRdb copy retains only in-frame clones and omits some. In the table there are approximately 300,000 clones, nearly 60% of which are singletons.

Material: CD4+ T cells sorted from blood, obtained at week 24, from a patient treated with tofacitinib. The origin of this receptor is a human donor with alopecia areata. The chain recombines TRBV29-1 with TRBJ2-4; D not certain. CDR3 sequence: CSVEDGAKNIQYF. CDR3 nucleotide sequence: TGCAGCGTTGAAGACGGGGCCAAAAACATTCAGTACTTC.